The 7 T cell receptor beta chains in this list originate from one sample, sequenced in a study of blood T cell repertoires in COVID-19. The table came from immunoSEQ multiplex PCR; TCRdb's copy has only in-frame clones and leaves some out. The profile covers about 46,000 clones, with 75% to 90% appearing a single time and 6.5% taken by the ten largest. Sequenced material: peripheral blood. The origin of the receptors is a man aged 60 to 75 with acute or convalescent COVID-19.

This clone was seen just once. The CDR3 sequence is CASRQRDEQFF. CDR3 nucleotides: TGTGCCAGCAGACAGCGGGACGAGCAGTTCTTC. This chain joins TRBV2 and TRBJ2-1; 7 nucleotides agree with TRBD2. The length of the CDR3 is 11 residues. With 6 bases clipped from V and 10 bases from J, the junction kept 3 bases outside the gene matches. Looked up from germline, CDR1 is SNHLY and CDR2 is FYNNEI.

The chain has TRBV6-5 and TRBJ1-5, with D possibly TRBD1 on 5 matching bases. The CDR3 totals 15 residues. Per germline, CDR1 MNHEY and CDR2 SVGAGI. V was pared by 8 bases and J by 6 bases, with 20 bases between. In DNA form, the CDR3 reads TGTGCCAGCTCCTCCCGGGACCTAGCGGTTCAGCCCCAGCATTTT. Protein sequence: CASSSRDLAVQPQHF.

The chain has TRBV12-3 or TRBV12-4 and TRBJ2-7; TRBD2 is a possible D gene (6 bases). This CDR3 region has 11 residues. With 5 bases removed from V and 6 bases from J, the gap between germline ends came to 8 bases. CDR3 region: CASSGGVEQYF. The CDR3 DNA follows: TGTGCCAGCAGTGGAGGGGTCGAGCAGTACTTC.

The chain has TRBV5-1 and TRBJ1-1, with D maybe TRBD1 (6 bases). The CDR3 has 14 residues. Germline V gene lookup returns CDR1 SGHRS and CDR2 YFSETQ. Trimming removed 4 bases from V and 0 bases from J, with 10 bases in between. This CDR3 is CASSGGQLNTEAFF. CDR3 nucleotide sequence: TGCGCCAGCAGCGGGGGACAACTGAACACTGAAGCTTTCTTT.

The J gene is TRBJ2-1, the V gene TRBV7-9, with D hard to call. Germline assignment: CDR1 SEHNR and CDR2 FQNEAQ (reference sequence). Trimming cost V 5 bases and J 6 bases, with 5 bases left between them. CDR3 length: 11 residues. The CDR3 DNA sequence: TGTGCCAGCAGCCCGAGCAATGAGCAGTTCTTC. The encoded protein is CASSPSNEQFF.

V gene TRBV6-1 combines with J gene TRBJ2-4, with 11 bases identical to TRBD2. V shed 4 bases, J shed 4 bases, and the junction held 15 bases outside the gene matches. The length of the CDR3 is 19 residues. From germline, CDR1 is MNHNS and CDR2 SASEGT. CDR3 in DNA: TGTGCCAGCAGTGGCGCCTGGTGGACTAGCGGGCGAGTTAAAAACATTCAGTACTTC. Translation gives CASSGAWWTSGRVKNIQYF.

The V and J genes are TRBV6-5 and TRBJ2-3; D possibly corresponds to TRBD1 (6 bases). The germline CDR1 and CDR2 sequences are MNHEY and SVGAGI. The CDR3 contains 16 residues. Trimming took 2 bases from V and 4 from J, leaving 16 bases between them. The CDR3, as DNA: TGTGCCAGCAGTTACGTTCCAGGGGAAGGCTCAGATACGCAGTATTTT. Translating gives CASSYVPGEGSDTQYF.